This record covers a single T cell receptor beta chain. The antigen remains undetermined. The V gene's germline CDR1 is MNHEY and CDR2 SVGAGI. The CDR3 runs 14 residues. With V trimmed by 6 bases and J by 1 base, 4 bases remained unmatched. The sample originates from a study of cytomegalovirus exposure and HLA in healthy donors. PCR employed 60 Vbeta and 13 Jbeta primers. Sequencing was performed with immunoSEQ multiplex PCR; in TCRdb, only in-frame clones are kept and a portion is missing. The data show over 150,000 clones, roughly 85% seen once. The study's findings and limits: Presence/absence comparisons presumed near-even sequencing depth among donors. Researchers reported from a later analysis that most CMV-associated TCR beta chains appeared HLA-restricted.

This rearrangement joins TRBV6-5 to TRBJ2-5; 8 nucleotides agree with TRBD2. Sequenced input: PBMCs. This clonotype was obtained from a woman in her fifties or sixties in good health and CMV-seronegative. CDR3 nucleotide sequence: TGTGCCAGCAGGGAGCGGGAGACCCAAGAGACCCAGTACTTC. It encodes CASRERETQETQYF.